The rows below give T cell receptor beta chains drawn from one sample of a study of blood T cell repertoires in COVID-19. Generated by immunoSEQ multiplex PCR, the TCRdb table keeps only in-frame clones and is missing some. The sample lists 190,000 or so clones, roughly 78% occurring once. The sequenced sample consisted of peripheral blood. These receptors originate from a woman aged 80 or older with active or convalescent COVID-19. Each CDR3 is given with its conserved first and last residue. D genes are given only for firm matches. Clone size is stated in some rows and not others, as once, few, many or a class when expanded.

TRBJ2-1	NA	TRBV7-2	NA	CASSLDPQPGEQFF	TGTGCCAGCAGCTTAGACCCCCAGCCGGGTGAGCAGTTCTTC
TRBJ1-1	TRBD1	TRBV6-6	NA	CASRDRGGGTEAFF	TGTGCCAGCAGAGACAGGGGAGGAGGGACTGAAGCTTTCTTT
TRBJ1-4	NA	TRBV5-5	once	CASSLGGQTLLEKLFF	TGTGCCAGCAGCTTGGGCGGGCAGACCCTTTTGGAAAAACTGTTTTTT
TRBJ1-1	NA	TRBV3-1/TRBV3-2	NA	CASSHGQYTEAFF	TGTGCCAGCAGCCACGGACAGTACACTGAAGCTTTCTTT
TRBJ1-1	TRBD1	TRBV5-6	NA	CASSGTGVTEAFF	TGTGCCAGTTCCGGGACAGGGGTCACTGAAGCTTTCTTT
TRBJ1-2	TRBD1	TRBV2	NA	CASRNRGDGYTF	TGTGCCAGCAGGAACAGGGGGGATGGCTACACCTTC
TRBJ1-3	NA	TRBV5-5	NA	CASSSQGVTGNTIYF	TGTGCCAGCAGCTCACAGGGAGTCACTGGAAACACCATATATTTT
TRBJ2-7	NA	TRBV28	NA	CASSLTETGTEQYF	TGTGCCAGCAGTTTAACAGAAACAGGGACCGAGCAGTACTTC
TRBJ2-1	TRBD1	TRBV6-6	NA	CASSRTGQLNNEQFF	TGTGCCAGCAGCCGGACAGGGCAACTAAACAATGAGCAGTTCTTC
TRBJ1-5	NA	TRBV19	NA	CASSPGQSNQPQHF	TGTGCCAGTAGTCCTGGACAGAGCAATCAGCCCCAGCATTTT
TRBJ1-2	TRBD1	TRBV7-9	NA	CASSFNPDPGQGSLGYTF	TGTGCCAGCAGCTTTAACCCCGACCCAGGACAGGGATCACTCGGCTACACCTTC
TRBJ2-3	TRBD1	TRBV28	NA	CASRPGTVNTDTQYF	TGTGCCAGCAGACCAGGGACAGTAAATACAGATACGCAGTATTTT
TRBJ2-2	NA	TRBV7-7	once	CASSPRTGNTGELFF	TGTGCCAGCAGCCCACGTACAGGGAACACCGGGGAGCTGTTTTTT
TRBJ1-1	NA	TRBV7-9	few	CASTGRTVDNAFF	TGTGCCAGCACGGGGAGGACCGTTGATAATGCTTTCTTT
TRBJ2-7	NA	TRBV12-3/TRBV12-4	NA	CASSWDIYEQYF	TGTGCCAGCAGTTGGGACATCTACGAGCAGTACTTC
TRBJ2-3	NA	TRBV10-2	NA	CAIAPTELSTDTQYF	TGCGCCATCGCACCAACCGAACTAAGCACAGATACGCAGTATTTT
TRBJ2-3	TRBD2	TRBV4-1	NA	CASSQYSGGADTQYF	TGCGCCAGCAGCCAATATAGCGGGGGGGCAGATACGCAGTATTTT
TRBJ1-1	NA	TRBV7-9	once	CASSFRPRGNTEAFF	TGTGCCAGCAGCTTCCGTCCCAGGGGGAACACTGAAGCTTTCTTT
TRBJ1-5	NA	TRBV7-2	few	CASSYYSNQPQHF	TGTGCCAGCAGCTACTATAGCAATCAGCCCCAGCATTTT
TRBJ1-2	NA	TRBV7-2	NA	CASSRDQGYGYTF	TGTGCCAGCAGCCGAGATCAGGGCTATGGCTACACCTTC
TRBJ2-3	NA	TRBV19	NA	CASSVGARTDTQYF	TGTGCCAGTAGTGTGGGGGCCCGTACAGATACGCAGTATTTT
TRBJ1-6	TRBD1	TRBV9	NA	CASSGGTGGRSPLHF	TGTGCCAGCAGCGGGGGGACAGGGGGACGTTCACCCCTCCACTTT
TRBJ2-1	NA	TRBV6-5	NA	CASSLQGNEQFF	TGTGCCAGCAGTTTACAGGGCAATGAGCAGTTCTTC
TRBJ2-5	TRBD2	TRBV4-3	NA	CASSHATGGRQETQYF	TGCGCCAGCAGCCATGCTACGGGGGGGCGACAAGAGACCCAGTACTTC
TRBJ2-7	TRBD2	TRBV5-4	NA	CASSRTSGATIAEQYF	TGTGCCAGCAGCCGGACTAGCGGGGCTACTATTGCCGAGCAGTACTTC
TRBJ1-2	TRBD1	TRBV28	few	CASSLGGQGSYGYTF	TGTGCCAGCAGTTTAGGGGGACAGGGGAGCTATGGCTACACCTTC
TRBJ1-1	NA	TRBV11-2	NA	CASSSQGSNTEAFF	TGTGCCAGCAGCTCACAAGGGAGCAACACTGAAGCTTTCTTT
TRBJ1-1	TRBD1	TRBV5-4	NA	CASSLRQGYTEAFF	TGTGCCAGCAGCCTCAGACAGGGGTACACTGAAGCTTTCTTT
TRBJ2-7	NA	TRBV3-1/TRBV3-2	NA	CASSMVSAEQYF	TGTGCCAGCAGCATGGTCTCCGCGGAGCAGTACTTC
TRBJ1-1	TRBD1	TRBV19	NA	CASSHWTGINTEAFF	TGTGCCAGTAGCCATTGGACAGGTATTAACACTGAAGCTTTCTTT
TRBJ1-5	NA	TRBV6-5	NA	CASSPLGGPNQPQHF	TGTGCCAGCAGTCCACTGGGGGGGCCCAATCAGCCCCAGCATTTT
TRBJ2-5	NA	TRBV28	NA	CASSRQVMETQYF	TGTGCCAGCAGTAGACAGGTCATGGAGACCCAGTACTTC
TRBJ1-1	NA	TRBV7-9	NA	CASSLAGRGLNTEAFF	TGTGCCAGCAGCTTAGCCGGCAGGGGACTGAACACTGAAGCTTTCTTT
TRBJ1-5	NA	TRBV28	NA	CASRSGTQNQPQHF	TGTGCCAGCAGGAGCGGGACACAGAATCAGCCCCAGCATTTT
TRBJ2-5	TRBD2	TRBV11-2	few	CASSLGLAGGQETQYF	TGTGCCAGCAGCTTAGGTTTAGCGGGGGGCCAAGAGACCCAGTACTTC
TRBJ2-7	NA	TRBV5-4	NA	CASSSGKVTGEQYF	TGTGCCAGCAGCTCCGGAAAGGTCACGGGCGAGCAGTACTTC
TRBJ1-1	NA	TRBV15	NA	CATSRTPRRGDTEAFF	TGTGCCACCAGCAGAACCCCAAGGAGAGGTGACACTGAAGCTTTCTTT
TRBJ1-2	NA	TRBV5-4	NA	CASSTWATYGYTF	TGTGCCAGCAGCACCTGGGCCACATATGGCTACACCTTC
TRBJ2-2	TRBD1	TRBV9	NA	CASSGRGSYTGELFF	TGTGCCAGCAGCGGCAGGGGGAGTTACACCGGGGAGCTGTTTTTT
TRBJ2-7	NA	TRBV5-5	once	CASSRMGTSEQYF	TGTGCCAGCAGCCGCATGGGAACTAGCGAGCAGTACTTC
TRBJ2-1	TRBD1	TRBV23-1	NA	CASSQQGAYNEQFF	TGCGCCAGCAGTCAACAGGGGGCCTACAATGAGCAGTTCTTC
TRBJ1-5	NA	TRBV2	NA	CASSEKGGNQPQHF	TGTGCCAGCAGTGAAAAGGGGGGCAATCAGCCCCAGCATTTT